This entry describes one T cell receptor beta chain. What it binds is not known. The entry originates in a study of blood T cells in healthy people across ages. Regarding the study as a whole: Because donor CMV status was unknown, expanded clonotype changes were possibly confounded.

Each of the donors had about 9.9 milliliters of peripheral blood drawn into EDTA-treated Vacutainer tubes. Per-sample yields of isolated PBMCs were at least 6 million. The use of a sample-barcoded 5' primer and a J-beta primer mix characterized a second PCR of about 7 to 12 cycles. The template-switch adaptor was a 5' adaptor with 12 random nucleotides. It tagged each cDNA molecule. TCRdb reanalysed the 5' RACE reads using MiXCR and keeps one entry per CDR3 protein. The sample has 1.4 million to 1.5 million distinct CDR3 sequences, 42% seen once. Per germline, CDR1 SGDLS and CDR2 YYNGEE. CDR3 length: 12 residues. The V gene lost 7 bases and the J gene lost 6 bases, with 8 bases spanning the gap.

The sequencing sample was made of blood. V is TRBV9 and J is TRBJ1-6; D is ambiguous. The receptor comes from a woman younger than 30 in good health. CDR3 nucleotide sequence: TGTGCCAGCGGCCTCACTAATTCACCCCTCCACTTT. Amino acids: CASGLTNSPLHF.